This T cell receptor beta chain was recovered during a study of T cell repertoires in cytomegalovirus infection. Study as a whole: Through public TCR beta signatures, both CMV infection and matching HLA type were indicated. Study-wide results and caveats: CMV carriers with the relevant HLA were identified by cumulative public TCR beta family frequency.

TCRdb used MiXCR to reprocess the reads, holding one entry per CDR3 protein. The sample has some 920,000 distinct CDR3 sequences, roughly a third seen once. The CDR3 is 16 residues long. The germline V gene encodes CDR1 SGDLS and CDR2 YYNGEE. Between the trimmed V and J ends, which lost 4 bases and 2 bases, there was a span of 18 bases. In its sample, this clonotype was seen many times. Its antigen is unidentified. This receptor was obtained from a human donor in good health (CMV status not recorded). Some clones in this sample may be carry-over from other donors' samples. The sample was cultured CD8+ T cells from PBMCs, taken from culture after CMV antigen stimulation. The chain joins TRBV9 to TRBJ1-1, with unresolved D. This CDR3 reads CASSPKAQLTNTEAFF. CDR3 DNA: TGTGCCAGCAGCCCAAAGGCACAGCTAACTAACACTGAAGCTTTCTTT.